This entry features one T cell receptor (beta chain) sequence. Its antigen has not been determined. No qualities accompany the bases; no much larger clone lies one base away. Receptor libraries were prepared by RT-PCR. These reads were obtained on an Illumina HiSeq 2500. Using fastp at Q25 and MiXCR, TCRdb reprocessed the public reads and kept productive beta chains. For every CDR3 protein sequence, its rows merge into one entry that carries the most common genes and DNA. Here the sample has 550,000 to 600,000 distinct CDR3 sequences; approximately 12% occur a single time. More than 8.5% of the sample is taken by the ten largest. Trimming removed 1 base from V and 0 bases from J, leaving 16 bases between the germline ends. The germline V gene specifies MNHEY as CDR1 and SVGEGT as CDR2. There are 17 amino acids in the CDR3, from cysteine to phenylalanine inclusive. Kept here is only the CDR3 DNA, which spans 51 bases and is read in frame from base 1.

This specimen comes from a study of response to subunit inactivated influenza vaccine (dated by TCRdb to the late 2010s). Describing the broader study: To follow how T cells responded to a trivalent subunit inactivated influenza vaccine, the researchers relied on deep quantitative profiling of the T cell receptor repertoire.

Study-level results and caveats: The authors proposed that each seasonal influenza vaccination may bring in only a limited number of new T cells.

The source is a man in his forties or fifties who received an inactivated influenza vaccine. Donor details come from another sample of the same person, matched by shared clones. The input for sequencing was PBMCs from blood, taken on the day of vaccination. The chain is made from TRBV6-2 or TRBV6-3 and TRBJ2-7, with the D gene tentatively TRBD1 or TRBD2, based on 5 matching bases in each. DNA sequence: TGTGCCAGCAGTTACTGGTACCACGGGACCGACTCCTACGAGCAGTACTTC. It is translated as CASSYWYHGTDSYEQYF.